In this sample, the clone carrying this T cell receptor (beta chain) turned up many times. Its antigen is not identified. TCRdb re-analysed the RT-PCR reads in MiXCR, keeping a single row per CDR3 protein. Of 450,000 to 500,000 distinct CDR3 sequences in the sample, approximately 11% were seen once. This entry belongs to a study of response to subunit inactivated influenza vaccine. Findings and limits, study-wide: It was the authors' suggestion that each seasonal influenza vaccination recruits few new T cells.

The CDR3 is made up of 15 amino acids. Germline-derived CDR1 and CDR2 are SEHNR and FQNEAQ (reference sequence). Trimming left V 2 bases short and J 3 bases short, with 11 bases between. The sequencing here drew on PBMCs from blood, taken more than 35 days after vaccination. The chain uses TRBV7-9 and TRBJ1-5, with D possibly matching TRBD1 (6 bases). The source is a man aged 45-65 years who received an inactivated influenza vaccine. The CDR3 bases are TGTGCCAGCAGCTTATCTGGACAGTTCAATCAGCCCCAGCATTTT. Translation gives CASSLSGQFNQPQHF. The full variable domain, completed using reference TRBV7-9 and TRBJ1-5, is DTGVSQNPRHKITKRGQNVTFRCDPISEHNRLYWYRQTLGQGPEFLTYFQNEAQLEKSRLLSDRFSAERPKGSFSTLEIQRTEQGDSAMYLCASSLSGQFNQPQHFGDGTRLSIL.